The 20 T cell receptor beta chains presented below share a single source sample, sequenced in a study of molecular identifiers for immune sequencing clone quantification. Via MiXCR, TCRdb re-called the PCR reads, giving one row per CDR3 protein. The data hold approximately 680,000 distinct CDR3 sequences, with 25% observed a single time. Sequences were obtained from naive CD8+ T cells from blood, with Jurkat cell RNA spiked in. Subset in this sample: FACS-sorted CD8+CD4-CCR7+CD45RA+ naive T cells. The receptors derive from a human donor in good health. Some libraries in this study had Jurkat cell RNA spiked in.

With regard to this clonotype: A clone one base away is much larger, so this may be a read error. The chain combines TRBV6-2 or TRBV6-3 with TRBJ1-5; D is unclear. Germline loops: CDR1 MNHEY, CDR2 SVGEGT. The CDR3 sequence is 14 residues long. DNA for the CDR3: TGTGCCAGCGGAGACCCATTTAGCAACCAGCCCCAGCATTTT. It codes for CASGDPFSNQPQHF.

This clonotype was counted ten times or more. The chain has TRBV7-6 and TRBJ1-1; 7 positions agree with TRBD1. CDR3 length: 16 amino acids. Losses at the gene ends were 1 base for V and 4 bases for J; bases not matched to a gene: 9. Germline V CDR1 and CDR2: SGHVS, FNYEAQ. Here the CDR3 reads CASSLGQGVVFTEAFF. The CDR3 bases are TGTGCCAGCAGCTTAGGTCAGGGGGTAGTTTTCACTGAAGCTTTCTTT.

To note about this clonotype: A clone one base away is much larger, so this may be a read error. V and J are TRBV4-2 and TRBJ2-7, with a tentative D call TRBD1 (5 bases). CDR1 LGHNA and CDR2 YNFKEQ come from the germline V gene. The CDR3 extends over 13 amino acids. The ends were cut back, 3 bases at V and 5 bases at J, with 11 bases in the middle. This CDR3 is CASSQDQGNEQYF. The CDR3 region has the DNA TGTGCCAGCAGCCAGGATCAGGGAAACGAGCAGTACTTC.

This clonotype was seen at least ten times. The V gene is TRBV4-1, the J gene TRBJ2-5; D not resolved. The germline V and J ends were trimmed by 1 base and 10 bases, with 13 bases remaining between them. CDR1 is MGHRA, CDR2 YSYEKL, per germline. This CDR3 has 13 amino acids. CDR3 nucleotide sequence: TGCGCCAGCAGCCAAGGTGGTAGGAATGACCAGTACTTC. Translating gives CASSQGGRNDQYF.

This clonotype appeared many times. The J gene is TRBJ1-5, the V gene TRBV5-8; D not certain. This CDR3 contains 12 residues. Per germline, CDR1 SGHTS and CDR2 YDEGEE. Trimming took off 4 bases at V and 4 bases at J, with 6 bases between the two ends. CDR3 sequence reads: CASSVANQPQHF. The CDR3 nucleotides are TGTGCCAGCAGCGTTGCGAATCAGCCCCAGCATTTT.

In its sample, this clonotype was seen many times. V gene TRBV7-3 combines with J gene TRBJ2-5; D may match TRBD1 or TRBD2 (5 bases each). Trimming shortened V by 5 bases and J by 2 bases, and 9 bases separated the two germline ends. CDR1 and CDR2 (germline): SGHTA, FQGTGA. This CDR3 region has 13 residues. The CDR3 protein is CASSLGPQETQYF. For the CDR3, the DNA is TGTGCCAGCAGCCTGGGACCTCAAGAGACCCAGTACTTC.

For this clonotype: This may arise from a read error, as a much more abundant clone is one base away. The chain uses TRBV9 and TRBJ2-3; 9 bases are a match to TRBD2. From germline, CDR1 is SGDLS and CDR2 YYNGEE. This CDR3 comprises 16 residues. Trimming removed 4 bases from V and 4 bases from J; junction bases left unmatched: 10. CDR3 amino acids: CASSPAGGGPADTQYF. The CDR3 DNA is TGTGCCAGCAGCCCAGCGGGGGGAGGGCCCGCAGATACGCAGTATTTT.

This clonotype showed up many times. The chain joins TRBV4-3 to TRBJ2-3; 8 positions match TRBD1. The V gene end was trimmed by 0 bases and the J gene end by 1 base; junction bases not matched to a gene: 21. CDR3 size: 22 residues. The germline CDR1 and CDR2 sequences are LGHNA and YSLEER. The CDR3 coding sequence is TGCGCCAGCAGCCAAGAGGGGGGCGGGACAGGCTCCATGGAAGGGGGCACAGATACGCAGTATTTT. Residues: CASSQEGGGTGSMEGGTDTQYF.

This clonotype was picked up many times. This sequence joins TRBV7-9 and TRBJ1-4; 7 nucleotides match TRBD1. V trimming: 9 bases; J trimming: 6 bases; junction bases outside the gene matches: 7. The germline CDR1 and CDR2 sequences are SEHNR and FQNEAQ (reference sequence). The CDR3 is 13 residues long. CDR3 nucleotide sequence: TGTGCCAGTGTGGAGGGGGCGGATGAAAAACTGTTTTTT. Protein product: CASVEGADEKLFF.

Worth noting for this clonotype: Germline and junction disagree at one end, which may indicate a read error. The V and J genes are TRBV6-5 and TRBJ2-1, with a tentative D call TRBD2 (6 bases). Germline V gene sequence: CDR1 MNHEY, CDR2 SVGAGI. The CDR3 consists of 14 residues. CDR3: CAGSYGGTGDEQFF. CDR3 bases: TGTGCCGGCAGTTACGGGGGAACAGGCGATGAGCAGTTCTTC.

This clonotype was observed a handful of times. The chain couples TRBV29-1 to TRBJ2-7, with 8 nucleotides matching TRBD2. The CDR3 has 15 residues. Germline CDR1 reads SQVTM; CDR2 reads ANQGSEA. Unmatched junction bases numbered 14, after V lost 6 bases and J lost 4 bases. The CDR3 spells CSVVNPGLGFYEQYF. The CDR3 DNA reads TGCAGCGTCGTTAATCCGGGACTAGGGTTTTACGAGCAGTACTTC.

V gene TRBV19 combines with J gene TRBJ2-1; TRBD1 or TRBD2 may be the D gene (5 bases each). Germline V lookup: CDR1 LNHDA, CDR2 SQIVND (reference sequence). V was cut by 3 bases and J by 6 bases, with 9 bases left in between. There are 13 residues in the CDR3. The CDR3 bases are TGTGCCAGTAGTATGGGGGTCTTCAATGAGCAGTTCTTC. Residues: CASSMGVFNEQFF.

The chain is built from TRBV20-1 and TRBJ2-1; 7 bases line up with TRBD1. In germline, CDR1 is DFQATT, CDR2 SNEGSKA (reference sequence). The CDR3 spans 15 residues. Trimming took 4 bases from V and 5 from J; bases not matched to a gene: 11. CDR3 sequence reads: CSATSFGTANNEQFF. The CDR3 DNA reads as TGCAGTGCTACGTCCTTTGGGACAGCAAACAATGAGCAGTTCTTC.

Here the CDR3 reads CSARGGQGLYNEQFF. The CDR3 nucleotides read TGCAGTGCTAGAGGTGGGCAGGGGCTCTACAATGAGCAGTTCTTC. V and J are TRBV20-1 and TRBJ2-1; possible D gene TRBD1, 6 bases. This CDR3 is built from 15 residues. Germline CDR1 is DFQATT and CDR2 is SNEGSKA (reference sequence). Between the trimmed V and J ends, which lost 1 base and 3 bases, there was a span of 13 bases.

The chain is built from TRBV10-3 and TRBJ2-7; D possibly corresponds to TRBD2 (5 bases). Germline V CDR1 and CDR2: ENHRY, SYGVKD. V lost 0 bases to trimming and J lost 0 bases, with 9 bases between them. The CDR3 is 15 amino acids. The CDR3 nucleotides are TGTGCCATCAGTGAGTCTCCGGGATTCTCCTACGAGCAGTACTTC. It yields the protein CAISESPGFSYEQYF.

V is TRBV11-2 and J is TRBJ2-1; 7 positions agree with TRBD1. This CDR3 comprises 15 residues. V was clipped by 1 base and J by 7 bases; unmatched bases: 7. CDR1 is SGHAT and CDR2 is FQNNGV in the germline V gene. The CDR3 is CASSLARTGENEQFF. CDR3 in DNA: TGTGCCAGCAGCTTAGCGCGTACAGGGGAGAATGAGCAGTTCTTC.

For the CDR3, the DNA is TGTGCCATCAGTGACCCGGACAGAAGCAATCAGCCCCAGCATTTT. Encoded protein: CAISDPDRSNQPQHF. The chain combines TRBV10-3 with TRBJ1-5; D may be TRBD1 (6 bases). Per germline, CDR1 ENHRY and CDR2 SYGVKD. V was trimmed by 3 bases and J by 1 base, leaving 10 bases between them. The CDR3 extends over 15 amino acids.

About this clonotype: The CDR3 carries no conserved terminal phenylalanine or tryptophan, so it likely arises from a read error. J is TRBJ1-1 and V is TRBV19, with D tentatively TRBD1 (6 bases). There are 15 residues in the CDR3. V was shortened by 4 bases and J by 1 base, with 13 bases between the two germline ends. Per the germline V gene, CDR1 is LNHDA and CDR2 is SQIVND (reference sequence). This CDR3 reads CASSNAGAPNTEAFL. For the CDR3, the DNA is TGTGCCAGTAGTAATGCAGGGGCCCCGAACACTGAAGCTTTCCTT.

This clonotype was picked up many times. The genes are TRBV4-1 and TRBJ2-7; D is possibly TRBD1 (5 bases). V lost 2 bases and J lost 1, with 12 bases in between. This CDR3 region has 15 residues. CDR1 is MGHRA, CDR2 YSYEKL, per germline. CDR3 region: CASSQSGYLSYEQYF. DNA for the CDR3: TGCGCCAGCAGCCAATCAGGGTATCTGTCCTACGAGCAGTACTTC.

V usage is TRBV11-3 and J usage is TRBJ2-2; no definite D call. The CDR3 is 15 amino acids. V shed 7 bases and J shed 2 bases, with 14 bases lying between them. Germline V gene sequence: CDR1 SGHNT, CDR2 YENEEA. The CDR3 DNA sequence: TGTGCCAGCACCTCTTCGTCTGTTAACACCGGGGAGCTGTTTTTT. Translating it yields CASTSSSVNTGELFF.